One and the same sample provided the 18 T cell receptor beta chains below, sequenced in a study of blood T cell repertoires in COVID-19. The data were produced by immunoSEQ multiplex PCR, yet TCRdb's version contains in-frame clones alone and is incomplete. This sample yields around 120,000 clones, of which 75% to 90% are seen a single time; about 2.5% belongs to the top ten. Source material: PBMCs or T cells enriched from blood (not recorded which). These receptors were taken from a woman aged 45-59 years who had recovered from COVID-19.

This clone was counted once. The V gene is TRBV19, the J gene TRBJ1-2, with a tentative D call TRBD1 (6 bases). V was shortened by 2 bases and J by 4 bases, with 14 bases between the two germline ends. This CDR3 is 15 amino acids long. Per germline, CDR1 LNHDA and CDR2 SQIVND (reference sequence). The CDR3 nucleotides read TGTGCCAGTAGTATATTAGCCGGACAGACCTATGGCTACACCTTC. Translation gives CASSILAGQTYGYTF.

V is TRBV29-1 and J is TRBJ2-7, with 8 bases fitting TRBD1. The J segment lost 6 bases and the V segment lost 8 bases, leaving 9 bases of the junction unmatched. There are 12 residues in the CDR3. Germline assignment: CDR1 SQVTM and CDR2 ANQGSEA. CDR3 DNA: TGCAGCTCAGGGGGGACAGGTGGCGAGCAGTACTTC. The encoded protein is CSSGGTGGEQYF.

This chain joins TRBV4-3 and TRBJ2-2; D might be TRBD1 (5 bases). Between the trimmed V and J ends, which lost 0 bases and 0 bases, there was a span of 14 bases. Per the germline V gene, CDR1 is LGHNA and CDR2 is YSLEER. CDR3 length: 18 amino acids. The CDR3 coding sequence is TGCGCCAGCAGCCAAGACAGGGCCTACTACGCGAACACCGGGGAGCTGTTTTTT. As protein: CASSQDRAYYANTGELFF.

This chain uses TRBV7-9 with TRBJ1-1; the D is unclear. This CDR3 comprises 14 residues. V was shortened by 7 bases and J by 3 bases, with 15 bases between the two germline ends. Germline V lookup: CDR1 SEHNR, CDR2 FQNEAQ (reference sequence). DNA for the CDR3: TGTGCCAGCACCTGGAACGGGCGGGACACTGAAGCTTTCTTT. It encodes CASTWNGRDTEAFF.

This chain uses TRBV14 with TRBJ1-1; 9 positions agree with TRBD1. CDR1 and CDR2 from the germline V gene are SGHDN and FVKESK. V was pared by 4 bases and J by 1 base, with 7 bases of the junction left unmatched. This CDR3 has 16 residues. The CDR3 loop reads CASSPRTGVENTEAFF. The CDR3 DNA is TGTGCCAGCAGCCCTCGGACAGGGGTGGAGAACACTGAAGCTTTCTTT. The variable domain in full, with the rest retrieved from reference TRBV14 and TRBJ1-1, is EAGVTQFPSHSVIEKGQTVTLRCDPISGHDNLYWYRRVMGKEIKFLLHFVKESKQDESGMPNNRFLAERTGGTYSTLKVQPAELEDSGVYFCASSPRTGVENTEAFFGQGTRLTVV.

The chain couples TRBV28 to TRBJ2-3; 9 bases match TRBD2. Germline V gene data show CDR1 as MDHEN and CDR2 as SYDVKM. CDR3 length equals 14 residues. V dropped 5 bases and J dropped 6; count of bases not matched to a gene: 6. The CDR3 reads CASSAAGGVDTQYF. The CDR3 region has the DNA TGTGCCAGCAGTGCAGCGGGAGGCGTGGATACGCAGTATTTT.

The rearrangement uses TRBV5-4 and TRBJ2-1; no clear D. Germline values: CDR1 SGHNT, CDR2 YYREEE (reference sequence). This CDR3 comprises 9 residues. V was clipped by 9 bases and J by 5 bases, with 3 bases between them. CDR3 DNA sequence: TGTGCCACCAACAATGAGCAGTTCTTC. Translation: CATNNEQFF. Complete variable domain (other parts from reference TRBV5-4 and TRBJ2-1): ETGVTQSPTHLIKTRGQQVTLRCSSQSGHNTVSWYQQALGQGPQFIFQYYREEENGRGNFPPRFSGLQFPNYSSELNVNALELDDSALYLCATNNEQFFGPGTRLTVL.

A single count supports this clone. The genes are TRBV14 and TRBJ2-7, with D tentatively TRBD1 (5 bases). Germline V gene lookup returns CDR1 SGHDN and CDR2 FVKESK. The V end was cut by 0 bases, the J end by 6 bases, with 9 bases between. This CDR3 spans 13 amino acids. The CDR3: CASSQDLRGEQYF. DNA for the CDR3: TGTGCCAGCAGCCAAGATCTAAGGGGCGAGCAGTACTTC.

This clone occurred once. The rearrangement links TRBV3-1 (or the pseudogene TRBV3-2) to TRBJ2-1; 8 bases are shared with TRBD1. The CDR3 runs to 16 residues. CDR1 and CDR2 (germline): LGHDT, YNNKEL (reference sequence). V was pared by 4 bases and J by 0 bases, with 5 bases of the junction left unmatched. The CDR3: CASSRTGTGSYNEQFF. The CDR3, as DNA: TGTGCCAGCAGCCGGACCGGGACAGGCTCCTACAATGAGCAGTTCTTC.

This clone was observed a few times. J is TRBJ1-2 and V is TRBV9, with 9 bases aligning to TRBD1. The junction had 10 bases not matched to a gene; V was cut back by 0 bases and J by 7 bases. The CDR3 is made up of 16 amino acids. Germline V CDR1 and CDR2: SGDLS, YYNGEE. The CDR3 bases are TGTGCCAGCAGCGTAGCCGGGACAGGGTCCCTTCTTGGCTACACCTTC. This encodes CASSVAGTGSLLGYTF.

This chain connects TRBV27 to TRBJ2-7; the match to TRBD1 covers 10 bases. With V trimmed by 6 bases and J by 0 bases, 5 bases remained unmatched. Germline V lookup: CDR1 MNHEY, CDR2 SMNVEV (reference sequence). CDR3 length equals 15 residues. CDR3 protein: CASRDRGPYSYEQYF. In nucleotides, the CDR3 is TGTGCCAGCAGAGACAGGGGGCCTTACTCCTACGAGCAGTACTTC.

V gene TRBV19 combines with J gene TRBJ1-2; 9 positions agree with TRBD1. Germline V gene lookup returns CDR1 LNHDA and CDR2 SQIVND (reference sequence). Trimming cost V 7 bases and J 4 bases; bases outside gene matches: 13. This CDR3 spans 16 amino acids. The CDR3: CASILSQGAPGYGYTF. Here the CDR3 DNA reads TGTGCCAGTATCCTCTCACAGGGGGCGCCGGGCTATGGCTACACCTTC.

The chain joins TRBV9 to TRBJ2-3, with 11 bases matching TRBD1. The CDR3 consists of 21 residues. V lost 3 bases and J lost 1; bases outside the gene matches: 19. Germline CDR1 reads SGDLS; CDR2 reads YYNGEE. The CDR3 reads CASSATLGGTGGFFGTDTQYF. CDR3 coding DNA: TGTGCCAGCAGCGCTACCCTGGGGGGGACAGGGGGTTTCTTTGGCACAGATACGCAGTATTTT.

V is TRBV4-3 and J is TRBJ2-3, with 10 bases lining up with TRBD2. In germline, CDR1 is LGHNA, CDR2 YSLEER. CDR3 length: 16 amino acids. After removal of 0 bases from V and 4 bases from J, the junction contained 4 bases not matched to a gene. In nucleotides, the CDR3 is TGCGCCAGCAGCCAAGAAGCCAGCGGGGGGGCAGATACGCAGTATTTT. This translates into CASSQEASGGADTQYF.

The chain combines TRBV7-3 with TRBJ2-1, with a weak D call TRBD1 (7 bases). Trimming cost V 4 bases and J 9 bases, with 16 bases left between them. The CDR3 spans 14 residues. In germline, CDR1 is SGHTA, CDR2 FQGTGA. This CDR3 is CASSSGTAGSEQFF. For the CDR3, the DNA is TGTGCCAGCAGCTCAGGGACAGCGGGTAGTGAGCAGTTCTTC.

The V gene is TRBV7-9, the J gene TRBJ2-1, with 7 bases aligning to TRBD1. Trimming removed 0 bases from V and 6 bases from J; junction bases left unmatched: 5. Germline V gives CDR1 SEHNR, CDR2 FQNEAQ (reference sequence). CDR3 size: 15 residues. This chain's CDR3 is CASSLAQGVGNEQFF. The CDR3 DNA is TGTGCCAGCAGCTTAGCCCAGGGGGTTGGCAATGAGCAGTTCTTC.

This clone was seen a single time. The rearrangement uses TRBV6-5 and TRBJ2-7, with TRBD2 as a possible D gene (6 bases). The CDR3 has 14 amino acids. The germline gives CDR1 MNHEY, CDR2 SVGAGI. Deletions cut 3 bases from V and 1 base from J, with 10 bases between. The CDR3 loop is CASSYAGRSYEQYF. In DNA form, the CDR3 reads TGTGCCAGCAGTTATGCAGGGAGGTCCTACGAGCAGTACTTC.

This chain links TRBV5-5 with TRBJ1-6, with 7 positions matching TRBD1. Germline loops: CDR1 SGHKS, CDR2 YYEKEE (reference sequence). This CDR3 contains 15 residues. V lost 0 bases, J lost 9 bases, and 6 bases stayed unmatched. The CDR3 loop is CASSLVRGFVSPLHF. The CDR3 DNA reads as TGTGCCAGCAGCTTGGTCAGGGGGTTCGTTTCACCCCTCCACTTT.